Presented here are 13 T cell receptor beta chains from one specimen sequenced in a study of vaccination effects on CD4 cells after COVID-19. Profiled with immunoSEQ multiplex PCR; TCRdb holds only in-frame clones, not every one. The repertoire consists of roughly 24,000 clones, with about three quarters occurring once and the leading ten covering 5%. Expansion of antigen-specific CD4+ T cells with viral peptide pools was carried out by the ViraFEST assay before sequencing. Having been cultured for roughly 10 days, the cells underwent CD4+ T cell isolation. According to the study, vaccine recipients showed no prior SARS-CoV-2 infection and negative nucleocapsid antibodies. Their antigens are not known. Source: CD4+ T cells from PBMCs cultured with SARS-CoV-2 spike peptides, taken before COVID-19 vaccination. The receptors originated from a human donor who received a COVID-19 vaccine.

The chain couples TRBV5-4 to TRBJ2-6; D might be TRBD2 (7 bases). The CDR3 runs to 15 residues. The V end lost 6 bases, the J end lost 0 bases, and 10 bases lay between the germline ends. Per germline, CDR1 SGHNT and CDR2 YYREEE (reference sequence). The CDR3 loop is CASNRGASGANVLTF. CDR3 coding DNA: TGTGCCAGCAACCGGGGGGCCTCTGGGGCCAACGTCCTGACTTTC.

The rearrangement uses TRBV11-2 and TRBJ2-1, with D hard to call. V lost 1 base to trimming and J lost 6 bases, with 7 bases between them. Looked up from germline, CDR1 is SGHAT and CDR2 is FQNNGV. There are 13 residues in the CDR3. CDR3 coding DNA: TGTGCCAGCAGCTTAGGTAGCCCCAATGAGCAGTTCTTC. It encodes CASSLGSPNEQFF. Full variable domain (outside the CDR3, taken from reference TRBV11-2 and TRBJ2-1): EAGVAQSPRYKIIEKRQSVAFWCNPISGHATLYWYQQILGQGPKLLIQFQNNGVVDDSQLPKDRFSAERLKGVDSTLKIQPAKLEDSAVYLCASSLGSPNEQFFGPGTRLTVL.

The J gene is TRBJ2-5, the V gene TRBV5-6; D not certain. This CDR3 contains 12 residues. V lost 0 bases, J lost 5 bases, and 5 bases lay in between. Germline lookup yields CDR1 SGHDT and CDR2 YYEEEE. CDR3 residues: CASSLAGETQYF. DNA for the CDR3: TGTGCCAGCAGCTTGGCCGGTGAGACCCAGTACTTC.

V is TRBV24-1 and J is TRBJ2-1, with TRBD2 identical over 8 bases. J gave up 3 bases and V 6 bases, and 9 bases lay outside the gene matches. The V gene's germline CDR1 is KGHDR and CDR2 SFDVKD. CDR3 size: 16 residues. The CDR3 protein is CATSKSTSGLYNEQFF. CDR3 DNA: TGTGCCACCAGTAAGAGTACTAGCGGACTCTACAATGAGCAGTTCTTC.

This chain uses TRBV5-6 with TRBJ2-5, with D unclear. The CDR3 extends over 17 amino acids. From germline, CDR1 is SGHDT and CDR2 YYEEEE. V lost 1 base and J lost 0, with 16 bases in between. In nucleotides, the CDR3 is TGTGCCAGCAGCTTGATCGCTCAATGGATGTACCAAGAGACCCAGTACTTC. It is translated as CASSLIAQWMYQETQYF. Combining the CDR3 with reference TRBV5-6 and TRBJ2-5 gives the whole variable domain DAGVTQSPTHLIKTRGQQVTLRCSPKSGHDTVSWYQQALGQGPQFIFQYYEEEERQRGNFPDRFSGHQFPNYSSELNVNALLLGDSALYLCASSLIAQWMYQETQYFGPGTRLLVL.

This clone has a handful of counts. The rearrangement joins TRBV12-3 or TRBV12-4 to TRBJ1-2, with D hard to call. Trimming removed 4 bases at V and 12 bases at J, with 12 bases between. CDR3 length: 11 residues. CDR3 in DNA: TGTGCCAGCAGTTCTACACCCTTCAACACCTTC. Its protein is CASSSTPFNTF.

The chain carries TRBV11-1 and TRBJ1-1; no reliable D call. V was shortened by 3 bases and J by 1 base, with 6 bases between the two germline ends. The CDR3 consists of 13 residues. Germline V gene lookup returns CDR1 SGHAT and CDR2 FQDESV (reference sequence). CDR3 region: CASSLEKNTEAFF. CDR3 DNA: TGTGCCAGCAGCTTGGAGAAGAACACTGAAGCTTTCTTT. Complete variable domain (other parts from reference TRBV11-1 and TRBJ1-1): EAEVAQSPRYKITEKSQAVAFWCDPISGHATLYWYRQILGQGPELLVQFQDESVVDDSQLPKDRFSAERLKGVDSTLKIQPAELGDSAMYLCASSLEKNTEAFFGQGTRLTVV.

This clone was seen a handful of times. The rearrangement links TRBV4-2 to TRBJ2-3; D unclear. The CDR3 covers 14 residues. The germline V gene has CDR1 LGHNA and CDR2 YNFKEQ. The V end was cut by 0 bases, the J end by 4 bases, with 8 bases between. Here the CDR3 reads CASSQEAQADTQYF. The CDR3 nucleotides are TGTGCCAGCAGCCAAGAGGCCCAGGCAGATACGCAGTATTTT.

Here the CDR3 DNA reads TGTGCCAGCAGAGACCACAACAGGGGATACGAGCAGTACTTC. It is translated as CASRDHNRGYEQYF. The chain links TRBV5-5 to TRBJ2-7; 7 bases match TRBD1. The V gene end was trimmed by 5 bases and the J gene end by 4 bases; junction bases not matched to a gene: 9. This CDR3 spans 14 amino acids. Germline V lookup: CDR1 SGHKS, CDR2 YYEKEE (reference sequence).

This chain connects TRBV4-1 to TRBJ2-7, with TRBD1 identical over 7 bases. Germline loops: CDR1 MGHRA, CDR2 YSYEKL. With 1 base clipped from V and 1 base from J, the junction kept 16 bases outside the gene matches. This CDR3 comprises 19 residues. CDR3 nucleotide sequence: TGCGCCAGCAGCCAAGGGCTCTGGAGTAAGGACAGGAGATCCTACGAGCAGTACTTC. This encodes CASSQGLWSKDRRSYEQYF.

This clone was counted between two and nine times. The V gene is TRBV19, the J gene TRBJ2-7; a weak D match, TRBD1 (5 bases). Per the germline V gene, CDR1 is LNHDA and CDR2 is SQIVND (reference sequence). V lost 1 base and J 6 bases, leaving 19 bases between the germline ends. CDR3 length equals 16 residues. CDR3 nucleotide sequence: TGTGCCAGTAGTATAGGAGGCAGGGCCTCTGGTCGCGAGCAGTACTTC. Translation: CASSIGGRASGREQYF.

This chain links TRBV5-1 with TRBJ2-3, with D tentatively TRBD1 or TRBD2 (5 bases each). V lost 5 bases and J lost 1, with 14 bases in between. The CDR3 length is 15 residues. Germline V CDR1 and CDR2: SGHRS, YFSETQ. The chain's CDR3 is CASSQGRGGTDTQYF. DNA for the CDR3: TGCGCCAGCAGTCAGGGACGTGGGGGCACAGATACGCAGTATTTT.

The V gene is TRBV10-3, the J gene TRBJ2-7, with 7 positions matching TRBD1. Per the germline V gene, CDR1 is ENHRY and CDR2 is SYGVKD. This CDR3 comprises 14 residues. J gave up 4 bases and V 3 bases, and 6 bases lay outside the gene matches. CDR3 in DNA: TGTGCCATCAGTGATGTACAGGGGAAATACGAGCAGTACTTC. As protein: CAISDVQGKYEQYF.